There are a few counts of the clone carrying this T cell receptor beta chain. The same CDR3 also results from other DNA sequences found in this sample. The Seattle site enrolled patients during active infection and followed them longitudinally. Per the study methods: Estimation of nucleated cell counts was performed using reference gene primer amplification. Assay: immunoSEQ multiplex PCR; the TCRdb copy retains only in-frame clones and omits some. V, J and clone size are taken as reported in that table, and D and trimming were inferred from the DNA itself. The sample comprises over 150,000 clones, 70% to 90% of which are singletons, and more than 7.5% rests with the top ten. The data belong to a study of blood T cell repertoires in COVID-19. Study details: Spain, Italy and the United States supplied samples that represented acute and convalescent COVID-19. The cDNA or gDNA used as material had been derived from T cells, B-cell-depleted T cells, or PBMCs.

This CDR3 has 13 amino acids. CDR1 is SEHNR and CDR2 is FQNEAQ in the germline V gene (reference sequence). Germline trimming cut 5 bases from V and 5 bases from J; bases unmatched to any gene: 2. The TCR comes from a woman aged 60 to 75 with COVID-19, enrolled during active disease. The V call is TRBV7-9, the J call TRBJ1-4; 7 bases align to TRBD1. Source material: peripheral blood. This CDR3 reads CASSPGQNEKLFF. Here the CDR3 DNA reads TGTGCCAGCAGCCCGGGACAGAATGAAAAACTGTTTTTT. The full variable domain, in which reference TRBV7-9 and TRBJ1-4 provide the parts outside the CDR3, is DTGVSQNPRHKITKRGQNVTFRCDPISEHNRLYWYRQTLGQGPEFLTYFQNEAQLEKSRLLSDRFSAERPKGSFSTLEIQRTEQGDSAMYLCASSPGQNEKLFFGSGTQLSVL.